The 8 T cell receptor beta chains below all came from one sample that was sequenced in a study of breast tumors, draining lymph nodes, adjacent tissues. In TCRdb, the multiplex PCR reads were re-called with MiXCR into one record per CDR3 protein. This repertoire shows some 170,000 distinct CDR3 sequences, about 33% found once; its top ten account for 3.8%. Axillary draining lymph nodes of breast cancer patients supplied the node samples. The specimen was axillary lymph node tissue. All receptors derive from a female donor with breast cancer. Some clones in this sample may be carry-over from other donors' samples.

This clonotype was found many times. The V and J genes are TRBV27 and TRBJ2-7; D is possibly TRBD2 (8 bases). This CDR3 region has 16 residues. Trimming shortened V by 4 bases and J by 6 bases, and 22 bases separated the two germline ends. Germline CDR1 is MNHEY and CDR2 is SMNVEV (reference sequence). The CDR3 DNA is TGTGCCAGCAGTTCCAAAGCGGGGACTAGGACAGGCGAGCAGTACTTC. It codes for CASSSKAGTRTGEQYF.

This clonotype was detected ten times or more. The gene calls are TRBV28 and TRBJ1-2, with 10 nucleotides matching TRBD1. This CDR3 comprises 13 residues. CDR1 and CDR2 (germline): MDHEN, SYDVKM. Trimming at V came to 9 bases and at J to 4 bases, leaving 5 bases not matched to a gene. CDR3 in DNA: TGTGCCAGTCGACAGGGGGCCGGCTATGGCTACACCTTC. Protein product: CASRQGAGYGYTF.

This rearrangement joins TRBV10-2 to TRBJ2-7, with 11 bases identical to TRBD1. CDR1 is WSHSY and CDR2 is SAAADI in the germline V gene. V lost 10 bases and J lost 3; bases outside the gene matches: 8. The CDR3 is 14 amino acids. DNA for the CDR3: TGCGCCACCACCGGGACAGGGGGTTTCTACGAGCAGTACTTC. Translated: CATTGTGGFYEQYF.

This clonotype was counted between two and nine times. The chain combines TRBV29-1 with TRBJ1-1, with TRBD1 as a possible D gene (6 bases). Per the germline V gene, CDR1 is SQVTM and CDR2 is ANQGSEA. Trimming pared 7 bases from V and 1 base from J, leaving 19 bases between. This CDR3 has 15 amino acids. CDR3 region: CSAMGGAGPNTEAFF. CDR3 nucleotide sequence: TGCAGCGCCATGGGGGGGGCAGGGCCGAACACTGAAGCTTTCTTT.

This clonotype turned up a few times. The CDR3 loop is CASSLLAGEETQYF. In DNA form, the CDR3 reads TGTGCCAGCAGCCTACTAGCGGGGGAAGAGACCCAGTACTTC. The chain couples TRBV3-1 to TRBJ2-5; TRBD2 matches 11 bases. V shed 4 bases and J 3 bases; nucleotides not matched to a gene: 1. The CDR3 contains 14 residues. Germline V gene data show CDR1 as LGHDT and CDR2 as YNNKEL (reference sequence).

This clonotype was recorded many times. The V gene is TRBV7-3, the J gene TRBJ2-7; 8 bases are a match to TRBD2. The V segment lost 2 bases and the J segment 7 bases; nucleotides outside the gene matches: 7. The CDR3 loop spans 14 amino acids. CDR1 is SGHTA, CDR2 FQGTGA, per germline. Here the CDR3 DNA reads TGTGCCAGCAGCTTAGGCGGGAGGTTTGGGGAGCAGTACTTC. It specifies CASSLGGRFGEQYF.

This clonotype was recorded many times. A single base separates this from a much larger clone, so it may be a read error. The CDR3 protein is CSAKPILSPPHF. The CDR3 DNA reads as TGCAGTGCTAAACCTATATTGTCACCCCCCCACTTT. This rearrangement joins TRBV20-1 to TRBJ1-6; D remains ambiguous. The CDR3 sequence is 12 residues long. CDR1 is DFQATT and CDR2 is SNEGSKA in the germline V gene (reference sequence).

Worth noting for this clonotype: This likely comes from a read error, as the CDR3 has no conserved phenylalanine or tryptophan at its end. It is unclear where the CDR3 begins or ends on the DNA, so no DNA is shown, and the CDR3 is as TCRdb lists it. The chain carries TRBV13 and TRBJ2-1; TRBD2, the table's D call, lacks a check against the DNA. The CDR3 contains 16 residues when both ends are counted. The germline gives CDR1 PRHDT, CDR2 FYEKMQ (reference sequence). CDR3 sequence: CASSPSEGSSYNELRI.